This T cell receptor (beta chain) was identified during a study of T-cell reconstitution after alpha-beta-depleted transplantation in children. Study-wide results and caveats: Once a year had passed after transplant, T-cell counts and diversity came mostly from newly produced T cells. Several patients had high TCRbeta diversity at day 60; it came from surviving recipient T cells and thymic progenitors. Alpha-beta T cells present about two months after transplant were reported to originate from several hundred expanded graft clones.

In this sample, this clonotype turned up many times. The antigen is not known. TCRbeta library preparation incorporated unique molecular identifiers. TCRdb reprocessed the PCR reads via MiXCR and lists one record per CDR3 protein. The data show hundreds of thousands of distinct CDR3 sequences, around 10% seen once. Germline-derived CDR1 and CDR2 are SGHTA and FQGTGA. Trimming took 6 bases from V and 9 from J; bases not matched to a gene: 11. The CDR3 is made up of 15 amino acids. This receptor was taken from a male patient between 2 and 10 years old who had a stem cell transplant for chronic granulomatous disease, so the T cells may come from the graft donor. The sample was peripheral blood, taken 180 days after TCRalphabeta/CD19-depleted stem cell transplant. V is TRBV7-3 and J is TRBJ2-1; 10 nucleotides align to TRBD2. CDR3 sequence reads: CASRPPTSGMSEQFF. Written as DNA, the CDR3 is TGTGCCAGCAGACCGCCCACTAGCGGGATGAGTGAGCAGTTCTTC.